This TCR beta chain derives from a study of blood T cell repertoires in COVID-19. Study details: The analysed material was cDNA or gDNA that came from T cells, B-cell-depleted T cells, or PBMCs.

V shed 0 bases and J 0 bases; nucleotides not matched to a gene: 10. The germline gives CDR1 SGDLS, CDR2 YYNGEE. The CDR3 loop spans 20 amino acids. Libraries were prepared by immunoSEQ multiplex PCR; TCRdb keeps only in-frame clonotypes and omits some of them. This table has 150,000 to 200,000 clones, about 78% appearing once. The specimen was PBMCs or T cells enriched from blood (not recorded which). This sequence originates from a woman in her forties or fifties who had recovered from COVID-19. The chain joins TRBV9 to TRBJ2-1, with 12 positions matching TRBD2. CDR3 in amino acids: CASSVAQLAGGFSSYNEQFF. CDR3 bases: TGTGCCAGCAGCGTAGCCCAACTAGCGGGAGGTTTTAGCTCCTACAATGAGCAGTTCTTC.